The 21 T cell receptor beta chains below were found in one sample sequenced in a study of T cell responses to AZD1222 COVID-19 vaccine. The table came from immunoSEQ multiplex PCR; TCRdb's copy has only in-frame clones and leaves some out. This sample carries some 100,000 clones, about 88% of them seen once, and the ten largest clones take roughly 1.8%. The input for sequencing was peripheral blood, taken on day 0 of AZD1222 vaccination. The receptor set was obtained from an adult in good health.

This clone was found once. This chain links TRBV10-3 with TRBJ2-1; TRBD1 might be the D (5 bases). This CDR3 has 14 amino acids. Germline values: CDR1 ENHRY, CDR2 SYGVKD. Trimming took 2 bases from V and 8 from J, leaving 13 bases between them. The CDR3 protein is CAISEDGAIYEQFF. The CDR3 coding sequence is TGTGCCATCAGTGAGGATGGGGCCATCTATGAGCAGTTCTTC.

V usage is TRBV9 and J usage is TRBJ2-1, with D unresolved. Trimming took off 4 bases at V and 8 bases at J, with 16 bases between the two ends. From germline, CDR1 is SGDLS and CDR2 YYNGEE. CDR3 size: 14 residues. CDR3 bases: TGTGCCAGCAGCTCAGGCAAGGGAAAGGATGAGCAGTTCTTC. Its translation is CASSSGKGKDEQFF.

V usage is TRBV4-3 and J usage is TRBJ1-1; no definite D call. Trimming removed 0 bases from V and 8 bases from J, with 10 bases in between. Per the germline V gene, CDR1 is LGHNA and CDR2 is YSLEER. This CDR3 contains 13 residues. The CDR3 DNA follows: TGCGCCAGCAGCCAAGATAAGGTTGACGAAGCTTTCTTT. Translating gives CASSQDKVDEAFF.

The V and J genes are TRBV12-5 and TRBJ1-6; D gene unclear. This CDR3 region has 15 residues. Germline V CDR1 and CDR2: LGHNT, FRNRAP. V was clipped by 0 bases and J by 13 bases, with 16 bases between them. Written as DNA, the CDR3 is TGTGCTAGTGGTTTGGTAGGGCAGACGCTGGGGCCCCTCCACTTT. It translates to CASGLVGQTLGPLHF.

The CDR3 reads CASSPGKSSYNEQFF. The DNA of the CDR3 is TGTGCCAGCAGCCCCGGGAAGAGCTCCTACAATGAGCAGTTCTTC. The J gene is TRBJ2-1, the V gene TRBV13, with D perhaps matching TRBD2 (5 bases). Germline lookup yields CDR1 PRHDT and CDR2 FYEKMQ (reference sequence). The CDR3 loop spans 15 amino acids. V lost 5 bases and J lost 0, with 11 bases in between.

This chain joins TRBV10-1 and TRBJ2-3; 9 bases agree with TRBD1. CDR3 size: 15 residues. From germline, CDR1 is WNHNN and CDR2 SYGVQD (reference sequence). Trimming at V came to 6 bases and at J to 2 bases, leaving 6 bases not matched to a gene. The CDR3 nucleotides are TGCGCCAGCAGCCCCGGGACAGGGACCACAGATACGCAGTATTTT. As protein: CASSPGTGTTDTQYF.

The chain carries TRBV28 and TRBJ1-1; D may be TRBD1 (6 bases). Germline values: CDR1 MDHEN, CDR2 SYDVKM. The CDR3 sequence is 12 residues long. V was cut by 6 bases and J by 11 bases, with 16 bases left in between. The CDR3 coding sequence is TGTGCCAGCAGGGGCCTAGGGACAAGTGCTTTCTTT. Amino acids: CASRGLGTSAFF. Full variable domain (missing parts from reference TRBV28 and TRBJ1-1): DVKVTQSSRYLVKRTGEKVFLECVQDMDHENMFWYRQDPGLGLRLIYFSYDVKMKEKGDIPEGYSVSREKKERFSLILESASTNQTSMYLCASRGLGTSAFFGQGTRLTVV.

This sequence joins TRBV14 and TRBJ2-7; the match to TRBD2 covers 9 bases. This CDR3 region has 15 residues. The germline CDR1 and CDR2 sequences are SGHDN and FVKESK. V lost 4 bases and J lost 3; bases outside the gene matches: 7. DNA for the CDR3: TGTGCCAGCAGCCTATTAGCGGGAGTGGGCTACGAGCAGTACTTC. Translated: CASSLLAGVGYEQYF.

This chain connects TRBV29-1 to TRBJ2-1; D might be TRBD1 (5 bases). The length of the CDR3 is 13 residues. Germline assignment: CDR1 SQVTM and CDR2 ANQGSEA. Trimming pared 4 bases from V and 5 bases from J, leaving 12 bases between. The CDR3 region has the DNA TGCAGCGTTGTAAAGGGGAAGGACAATGAGCAGTTCTTC. Translation gives CSVVKGKDNEQFF.

This clone was picked up a small number of times. The gene calls are TRBV11-2 and TRBJ1-3, with D unclear. The length of the CDR3 is 14 residues. CDR1 is SGHAT, CDR2 FQNNGV, per germline. Trimming took off 6 bases at V and 2 bases at J, with 11 bases between the two ends. CDR3 sequence reads: CASSLGVAGNTIYF. DNA of the CDR3: TGTGCCAGCAGTCTGGGCGTGGCTGGAAACACCATATATTTT. The full variable domain, its missing parts supplied by reference TRBV11-2 and TRBJ1-3, is EAGVAQSPRYKIIEKRQSVAFWCNPISGHATLYWYQQILGQGPKLLIQFQNNGVVDDSQLPKDRFSAERLKGVDSTLKIQPAKLEDSAVYLCASSLGVAGNTIYFGEGSWLTVV.

The chain is built from TRBV27 and TRBJ1-1, with TRBD1 as a possible D gene (5 bases). CDR1 is MNHEY, CDR2 SMNVEV, per germline (reference sequence). Trimming removed 8 bases from V and 1 base from J, with 8 bases in between. This CDR3 spans 12 amino acids. CDR3 in amino acids: CASGQGNTEAFF. The CDR3 DNA reads TGTGCCAGCGGGCAGGGGAACACTGAAGCTTTCTTT.

The chain recombines TRBV7-8 with TRBJ1-3, with a possible D match to TRBD1 (5 bases). The CDR3 has 15 residues. V was clipped by 2 bases and J by 0 bases, with 8 bases between them. CDR1 SGHVS and CDR2 FQNEAQ come from the germline V gene. CDR3 in DNA: TGTGCCAGCAGCTTACAAGGGACCTCTGGAAACACCATATATTTT. Encoded protein: CASSLQGTSGNTIYF.

The chain combines TRBV6-5 with TRBJ1-1, with D unresolved. V lost 2 bases, J lost 10 bases, and 8 bases lay in between. The CDR3 has 11 amino acids. Germline V gene sequence: CDR1 MNHEY, CDR2 SVGAGI. DNA of the CDR3: TGTGCCAGCAGTTACCACGGCGGAGCTTTCTTT. This sequence encodes CASSYHGGAFF.

The chain uses TRBV27 and TRBJ2-6, with D unclear. With 3 bases removed from V and 4 bases from J, the gap between germline ends came to 4 bases. Germline CDR1 reads MNHEY; CDR2 reads SMNVEV (reference sequence). The CDR3 has 13 residues. For the CDR3, the DNA is TGTGCCAGCAGTTTGACGGGGGCCAACGTCCTGACTTTC. Translated, it gives CASSLTGANVLTF.

The chain employs TRBV6-6 and TRBJ1-2; D gene unclear. The CDR3 consists of 14 residues. Trimming shortened V by 7 bases and J by 11 bases, and 23 bases separated the two germline ends. From germline, CDR1 is MNHNY and CDR2 SVGAGI (reference sequence). The CDR3 bases are TGTGCCAGCACTCCCGGCGGGCCCCTCGTCGGTTACACCTTC. Translating gives CASTPGGPLVGYTF.

The gene calls are TRBV11-2 and TRBJ1-2; D possibly corresponds to TRBD1 (5 bases). Per germline, CDR1 SGHAT and CDR2 FQNNGV. The CDR3 is 15 residues long. Trimming pared 5 bases from V and 5 bases from J, leaving 18 bases between. Here the CDR3 DNA reads TGTGCCAGCAGCCGGGCGGGGACGGCTCGGTATGGCTACACCTTC. The encoded protein is CASSRAGTARYGYTF.

The table lists this clone with a few counts. The rearrangement joins TRBV2 to TRBJ2-1, with 8 bases lining up with TRBD1. The CDR3 spans 13 residues. Trimming at V came to 1 base and at J to 14 bases, leaving 7 bases not matched to a gene. Looked up from germline, CDR1 is SNHLY and CDR2 is FYNNEI. The CDR3 coding sequence is TGTGCCAGCAGTGAAGAATGGCAGGGACAGGAGTTCTTC. It encodes CASSEEWQGQEFF.

In this sample, this clone turned up a few times. J is TRBJ2-7 and V is TRBV12-3 or TRBV12-4; the D is unclear. The germline V and J ends were trimmed by 2 bases and 6 bases, with 11 bases remaining between them. This CDR3 is 13 amino acids long. The CDR3 DNA sequence: TGTGCCAGCAGTTTAATATGGTCGTCCGAGCAGTACTTC. Translating gives CASSLIWSSEQYF.

This clone was recorded only once. The chain uses TRBV6-2 or TRBV6-3 and TRBJ2-1; D not certain. Germline V gives CDR1 MNHEY, CDR2 SVGEGT. There are 15 residues in the CDR3. Deletions cut 6 bases from V and 2 bases from J, with 14 bases between. The CDR3 here is CASSPATYAYNEQFF. CDR3 nucleotides: TGTGCCAGCAGCCCCGCGACATATGCCTACAATGAGCAGTTCTTC.

The rearrangement links TRBV24-1 to TRBJ1-3; D is unclear. The germline V gene has CDR1 KGHDR and CDR2 SFDVKD. V lost 2 bases and J 4 bases, leaving 2 bases between the germline ends. The CDR3 loop spans 12 amino acids. CDR3 region: CATSDWGNTIYF. CDR3 bases: TGTGCCACCAGTGATTGGGGAAACACCATATATTTT.

The V gene is TRBV7-6, the J gene TRBJ2-7; D unresolved. V shed 5 bases and J shed 1 base, with 9 bases lying between them. Germline V gives CDR1 SGHVS, CDR2 FNYEAQ. The CDR3 extends over 13 amino acids. This CDR3 reads CASSPDPSYEQYF. For the CDR3, the DNA is TGTGCCAGCAGCCCGGACCCTTCCTACGAGCAGTACTTC. Complete variable domain (other parts from reference TRBV7-6 and TRBJ2-7): GAGVSQSPRYKVTKRGQDVALRCDPISGHVSLYWYRQALGQGPEFLTYFNYEAQQDKSGLPNDRFSAERPEGSISTLTIQRTEQRDSAMYRCASSPDPSYEQYFGPGTRLTVT.